These 15 T cell receptor beta chains came from one sample sequenced in a study of Ad26.COV2.S vaccination and SARS-CoV-2 variants. Treatment noted: 15 to 20 received Ad26.COV2.S at low or high dose, single or two shots; roughly 5 received placebo; per-sample allocation not given. Samples analyzed were those drawn on day 63 after the first vaccine or placebo injection. Here immunoSEQ multiplex PCR was the method, and the copy in TCRdb shows in-frame clones only, minus some. The repertoire holds 300,000 to 450,000 clones, with more than 75% as singletons. The material sequenced was peripheral blood, taken in a trial of Ad26.COV2.S vaccine versus placebo. The receptors shown here come from a person between 18 and 65 years old who received the Ad26.COV2.S COVID-19 vaccine or a placebo.

The gene calls are TRBV18 and TRBJ2-1; D is ambiguous. Germline CDR1 KGHSH, CDR2 LQKENI. The CDR3 covers 15 residues. V lost 2 bases and J 4 bases, leaving 12 bases between the germline ends. The CDR3 nucleotides read TGTGCCAGCTCACCAAAAAGCCGAACTTACAATGAGCAGTTCTTC. Its protein is CASSPKSRTYNEQFF. Using reference TRBV18 and TRBJ2-1 for the parts outside the CDR3, the full variable domain is NAGVMQNPRHLVRRRGQEARLRCSPMKGHSHVYWYRQLPEEGLKFMVYLQKENIIDESGMPKERFSAEFPKEGPSILRIQQVVRGDSAAYFCASSPKSRTYNEQFFGPGTRLTVL.

This chain links TRBV3-1 (or the pseudogene TRBV3-2) with TRBJ1-3; 9 bases are a match to TRBD1. The CDR3 extends over 15 amino acids. The junction had 9 bases not matched to a gene; V was cut back by 2 bases and J by 10 bases. Germline V lookup: CDR1 LGHDT, CDR2 YNNKEL (reference sequence). For the CDR3, the DNA is TGTGCCAGCAGCCAAAGAGACAGGGGGTTCGATACCATATATTTT. Translation gives CASSQRDRGFDTIYF.

This sequence joins TRBV29-1 and TRBJ1-1; D is unclear. V lost 4 bases and J lost 1, with 7 bases in between. Germline values: CDR1 SQVTM, CDR2 ANQGSEA. This CDR3 has 12 residues. CDR3 amino acids: CSVGGWNTEAFF. CDR3 nucleotides: TGCAGCGTTGGAGGATGGAACACTGAAGCTTTCTTT. The full variable domain, with the rest looked up from reference TRBV29-1 and TRBJ1-1, is SAVISQKPSRDICQRGTSLTIQCQVDSQVTMMFWYRQQPGQSLTLIATANQGSEATYESGFVIDKFPISRPNLTFSTLTVSNMSPEDSSIYLCSVGGWNTEAFFGQGTRLTVV.

J is TRBJ2-7 and V is TRBV21-1; TRBD2, the table's D call, was not compared with the DNA. TRBV21-1 has pseudogene status. This CDR3 has 13 amino acids. CDR3 sequence reads: CASSRRKLYEQYF. The CDR3, as DNA: TGTGCCAGCAGCAGGAGAAAACTATACGAGCAGTACTTC.

The genes are TRBV18 and TRBJ1-5, with a possible D match to TRBD1 (5 bases). Trimming removed 6 bases from V and 3 bases from J, with 9 bases in between. This CDR3 contains 13 residues. Germline CDR1 is KGHSH and CDR2 is LQKENI. This CDR3 is CASSDNVNQPQHF. The CDR3 region has the DNA TGTGCCAGCTCGGACAACGTCAATCAGCCCCAGCATTTT.

The chain has TRBV27 and TRBJ1-2; TRBD1 matches at 9 bases. Germline trimming cut 4 bases from V and 4 bases from J; bases unmatched to any gene: 7. Germline values: CDR1 MNHEY, CDR2 SMNVEV (reference sequence). There are 15 residues in the CDR3. The CDR3 region is CASSSWTGVGYGYTF. The CDR3 DNA is TGTGCCAGCAGTTCATGGACAGGGGTCGGCTATGGCTACACCTTC.

CDR3 in amino acids: CASSATSGIYNEQFF. In DNA form, the CDR3 reads TGTGCCAGCAGTGCGACTAGCGGGATTTACAATGAGCAGTTCTTC. V is TRBV28 and J is TRBJ2-1; 11 bases map to TRBD2. Germline assignment: CDR1 MDHEN and CDR2 SYDVKM. The CDR3 loop spans 15 amino acids. J lost 4 bases, V lost 5 bases, and 4 bases had no gene match.

The chain employs TRBV6-6 and TRBJ2-7; 12 nucleotides match TRBD2. The CDR3 runs 15 residues. The germline gives CDR1 MNHNY, CDR2 SVGAGI (reference sequence). The J segment lost 0 bases and the V segment lost 6 bases, leaving 3 bases of the junction unmatched. CDR3 nucleotides: TGTGCCAGCAGGTTACTAGCGGGGGGCTCCTACGAGCAGTACTTC. Translated: CASRLLAGGSYEQYF.

The gene calls are TRBV15 and TRBJ1-1, with D possibly TRBD1 on 6 matching bases. The length of the CDR3 is 18 residues. Trimming stripped 1 base from V and 0 bases from J, with 18 bases between. From germline, CDR1 is LNHNV and CDR2 YYDKDF (reference sequence). For the CDR3, the DNA is TGTGCCACCAGCAGAGGCCCTAGGGAGGGGGTGATGAACACTGAAGCTTTCTTT. This translates into CATSRGPREGVMNTEAFF.

The genes are TRBV30 and TRBJ1-1; D might be TRBD1 (6 bases). Germline CDR1 and CDR2: GTSNPN and SVGIG (reference sequence). The V gene lost 1 base and the J gene lost 8 bases, with 14 bases spanning the gap. CDR3 length: 13 amino acids. CDR3 sequence: CAWSGLRTAEAFF. The CDR3, as DNA: TGTGCCTGGAGTGGTCTGAGGACAGCAGAAGCTTTCTTT.

The CDR3 loop reads CASCLFYEQYF. CDR3 DNA sequence: TGTGCCAGCTGTCTATTCTACGAGCAGTACTTC. The V and J genes are TRBV2 and TRBJ2-7, with D unclear. Trimming removed 8 bases at V and 3 bases at J, with 8 bases between. The germline CDR1 and CDR2 sequences are SNHLY and FYNNEI. This CDR3 has 11 residues.

Only a few counts were recorded for this clone. The rearrangement joins TRBV30 to TRBJ2-7; TRBD1 might be the D (6 bases). From germline, CDR1 is GTSNPN and CDR2 SVGIG (reference sequence). This CDR3 spans 13 amino acids. V shed 1 base and J shed 6 bases, with 13 bases lying between them. The CDR3 here is CAWSAQVGGEQYF. The CDR3 coding sequence is TGTGCCTGGAGTGCCCAGGTAGGGGGCGAGCAGTACTTC.

The chain links TRBV7-8 to TRBJ1-2; D unresolved. CDR3 size: 14 residues. V was trimmed by 1 base and J by 8 bases, leaving 14 bases between them. The germline V gene encodes CDR1 SGHVS and CDR2 FQNEAQ. The DNA for the CDR3 is TGTGCCAGCAGCTTAGTCGGCGGGAATGGAGGCTACACCTTC. Translating gives CASSLVGGNGGYTF.

The chain is built from TRBV10-2 and TRBJ2-7; 7 bases are shared with TRBD1. V dropped 6 bases and J dropped 5; count of bases not matched to a gene: 13. The CDR3 consists of 15 residues. From germline, CDR1 is WSHSY and CDR2 SAAADI. Here the CDR3 reads CASRPGQHSGDEQYF. The CDR3 DNA reads TGCGCCAGCAGGCCGGGACAGCATTCCGGCGACGAGCAGTACTTC.

V usage is TRBV6-5 and J usage is TRBJ1-1, with 9 nucleotides matching TRBD1. Germline lookup yields CDR1 MNHEY and CDR2 SVGAGI. V shed 4 bases and J 3 bases; nucleotides not matched to a gene: 3. The CDR3 has 14 amino acids. The DNA of the CDR3 is TGTGCCAGCAGTTGGACAGGGGAACACACTGAAGCTTTCTTT. Protein: CASSWTGEHTEAFF.